Below are 18 T cell receptor beta chains sequenced from a single sample in a study of response to subunit inactivated influenza vaccine. TCRdb fed the RT-PCR reads into MiXCR, producing one record per CDR3 protein. The sample lists about 570,000 distinct CDR3 sequences, 12% seen once, with around 9.6% in the top ten. The sequences come from PBMCs from blood, collected on the day of vaccination. The source is a man aged 50-60 years who received an inactivated influenza vaccine.

This clonotype has a handful of counts. This chain links TRBV20-1 with TRBJ2-1, with TRBD2 matching over 12 bases. CDR3 size: 18 residues. V gave up 5 bases and J gave up 4 bases; unmatched junction bases: 15. Germline loops: CDR1 DFQATT, CDR2 SNEGSKA (reference sequence). CDR3 DNA: TGCAGTGCTCACTCCGGGGCTAGCGGGGGGGCGAGGTACAATGAGCAGTTCTTC. This translates into CSAHSGASGGARYNEQFF.

This clonotype was detected ten times or more. V gene TRBV15 combines with J gene TRBJ2-7, with D maybe TRBD2 (6 bases). The CDR3 consists of 16 residues. V gave up 0 bases and J gave up 6 bases, with 18 bases separating them. CDR1 and CDR2 from the germline V gene are LNHNV and YYDKDF (reference sequence). The CDR3 is CATSRDLGGTSSEQYF. In nucleotides, the CDR3 is TGTGCCACCAGCAGAGATTTAGGAGGGACCTCGTCCGAGCAGTACTTC.

This clonotype was seen a handful of times. The V gene is TRBV7-9, the J gene TRBJ2-1; D perhaps matches TRBD1 (6 bases). Per germline, CDR1 SEHNR and CDR2 FQNEAQ (reference sequence). The CDR3 totals 15 residues. V was clipped by 4 bases and J by 4 bases, with 14 bases between them. Here the CDR3 reads CASSSRDITYNEQFF. CDR3 sequence (DNA): TGTGCCAGCAGCTCCCGGGACATAACTTACAATGAGCAGTTCTTC.

This clonotype was counted a few times. V and J are TRBV7-2 and TRBJ1-1; D not resolved. V was clipped by 5 bases and J by 6 bases, with 10 bases between them. The germline gives CDR1 SGHTA, CDR2 FQGNSA. The CDR3 loop spans 12 amino acids. The CDR3 protein is CASSPLRPEAFF. In DNA form, the CDR3 reads TGTGCCAGCAGCCCCTTACGTCCTGAAGCTTTCTTT.

J is TRBJ2-1 and V is TRBV11-2; D is unclear. V lost 5 bases to trimming and J lost 11 bases, with 16 bases between them. This CDR3 contains 13 residues. Germline CDR1 is SGHAT and CDR2 is FQNNGV. CDR3 DNA: TGTGCCAGCAGCCCCCTCCAATTCGGCCAGCAGTTCTTC. Amino acid sequence: CASSPLQFGQQFF.

The J gene is TRBJ2-4, the V gene TRBV5-5; a possible D gene is TRBD2 (5 bases). V was trimmed by 1 base and J by 8 bases, leaving 16 bases between them. This CDR3 region has 15 residues. Germline lookup yields CDR1 SGHKS and CDR2 YYEKEE (reference sequence). CDR3 residues: CASSLSTTSGDIQYF. The CDR3, as DNA: TGTGCCAGCAGCTTGTCGACTACGTCCGGCGACATTCAGTACTTC.

V usage is TRBV20-1 and J usage is TRBJ2-7; D uncertain. This CDR3 comprises 17 residues. The germline CDR1 and CDR2 sequences are DFQATT and SNEGSKA (reference sequence). V lost 0 bases and J 6 bases, leaving 24 bases between the germline ends. CDR3 loop: CSARDPESVGVLREQYF. In DNA form, the CDR3 reads TGCAGTGCTAGAGACCCCGAGAGCGTTGGGGTGCTACGCGAGCAGTACTTC.

This clonotype turned up a few times. This chain uses TRBV3-1 with TRBJ2-1, with 8 bases aligning to TRBD1. CDR1 and CDR2 from the germline V gene are LGHDT and YNNKEL (reference sequence). This CDR3 has 17 amino acids. J was trimmed by 6 bases and V by 3 bases; bases with no gene match: 13. CDR3 sequence reads: CASSHAVRQGPFNEQFF. CDR3 sequence (DNA): TGTGCCAGCAGCCACGCCGTTCGACAGGGGCCTTTCAATGAGCAGTTCTTC.

This clonotype was counted between two and nine times. The V and J genes are TRBV7-2 and TRBJ2-1; TRBD1 aligns across 7 bases. The CDR3 is made up of 15 amino acids. Trimming cost V 5 bases and J 4 bases; bases outside gene matches: 8. From germline, CDR1 is SGHTA and CDR2 FQGNSA. CDR3 bases: TGTGCCAGCAGCGTCGGCAGGGGGTCGTACAATGAGCAGTTCTTC. Its protein product is CASSVGRGSYNEQFF.

This chain uses TRBV12-3 or TRBV12-4 with TRBJ2-7, with unresolved D. The CDR3 sequence is 13 residues long. Trimming stripped 5 bases from V and 3 bases from J, with 11 bases between. CDR3 in amino acids: CASSMDGYYEQYF. The CDR3 nucleotides read TGTGCCAGCAGTATGGACGGGTACTACGAGCAGTACTTC.

This clonotype has a count of ten or more. The gene calls are TRBV7-2 and TRBJ1-5; no firm D call. The ends were cut back, 1 base at V and 0 bases at J, with 10 bases in the middle. Germline CDR1 is SGHTA and CDR2 is FQGNSA. CDR3 length: 16 amino acids. The CDR3 protein is CASSLDFGPSNQPQHF. The CDR3 coding sequence is TGTGCCAGCAGCTTAGATTTCGGACCTAGCAATCAGCCCCAGCATTTT.

This clonotype was observed a handful of times. The chain couples TRBV7-2 to TRBJ1-5, with no clear D. The CDR3 runs 14 residues. The V end lost 5 bases, the J end lost 5 bases, and 13 bases lay between the germline ends. Germline V gene data show CDR1 as SGHTA and CDR2 as FQGNSA. This chain's CDR3 is CASSLDGFYQPQHF. The CDR3 region has the DNA TGTGCCAGCAGCCTCGACGGGTTTTATCAGCCCCAGCATTTT.

V gene TRBV7-9 combines with J gene TRBJ2-1; 8 bases line up with TRBD2. The CDR3 has 12 amino acids. After removal of 7 bases from V and 12 bases from J, the junction contained 8 bases not matched to a gene. Germline V gene lookup returns CDR1 SEHNR and CDR2 FQNEAQ (reference sequence). This CDR3 reads CASTPPAGGQFF. Here the CDR3 DNA reads TGTGCCAGCACCCCCCCCGCGGGAGGGCAGTTCTTC.

In this sample, this clonotype turned up a few times. The CDR3 sequence is CSVDSHNTGELFF. For the CDR3, the DNA is TGCAGCGTTGATTCCCACAACACCGGGGAGCTGTTTTTT. This rearrangement joins TRBV29-1 to TRBJ2-2, with unresolved D. The V and J ends lost 3 bases and 2 bases respectively, with 7 bases between them. The V gene's germline CDR1 is SQVTM and CDR2 ANQGSEA. The CDR3 extends over 13 amino acids.

This clonotype has more than one count but fewer than ten. The rearrangement links TRBV5-6 to TRBJ1-2; 7 bases match TRBD1. J gave up 4 bases and V 0 bases, and 6 bases lay outside the gene matches. This CDR3 is built from 15 residues. Germline loops: CDR1 SGHDT, CDR2 YYEEEE. CDR3: CASSLGTRGIYGYTF. DNA of the CDR3: TGTGCCAGCAGCTTGGGCACCAGGGGGATCTATGGCTACACCTTC.

The genes are TRBV10-2 and TRBJ2-1; 8 bases align to TRBD2. The CDR3 has 15 amino acids. Germline loops: CDR1 WSHSY, CDR2 SAAADI. The V gene end was trimmed by 6 bases and the J gene end by 3 bases; junction bases not matched to a gene: 7. The CDR3 nucleotides are TGCGCCAGCAGAAGACAAGCGGGGGACTACAATGAGCAGTTCTTC. It translates to CASRRQAGDYNEQFF.

The sample holds a few counts of this clonotype. This CDR3 reads CASSLIRGLGTEAFF. Written as DNA, the CDR3 is TGTGCCAGCAGCTTAATTAGGGGGCTTGGCACTGAAGCTTTCTTT. This chain joins TRBV7-9 and TRBJ1-1, with TRBD1 matching over 7 bases. Trimming cost V 2 bases and J 4 bases; bases outside gene matches: 7. Germline CDR1 and CDR2: SEHNR and FQNEAQ (reference sequence). This CDR3 has 15 residues.

This chain links TRBV12-3 or TRBV12-4 with TRBJ2-5; 7 positions match TRBD2. CDR3 length: 15 residues. After removal of 4 bases from V and 4 bases from J, the junction contained 9 bases not matched to a gene. The CDR3 region is CASSSRDYGGETQYF. In nucleotides, the CDR3 is TGTGCCAGCAGTTCCCGGGACTACGGGGGAGAGACCCAGTACTTC.